Below are 12 T cell receptor beta chains sequenced from a single sample in a study of cytomegalovirus exposure and HLA in healthy donors. The PCR had 60 Vbeta and 13 Jbeta primers. TCRdb's copy holds only in-frame clones and misses some; the assay was immunoSEQ multiplex PCR. This repertoire shows some 140,000 clones, around 82% found once; its top ten account for around 6%. The source material was PBMCs. The source of these receptors is a woman aged 40 to 50 in good health and CMV-seropositive.

The chain combines TRBV27 with TRBJ2-2; perhaps TRBD2 as D (6 bases). The CDR3 is made up of 16 amino acids. Germline CDR1 is MNHEY and CDR2 is SMNVEV (reference sequence). V was shortened by 10 bases and J by 5 bases, with 23 bases between the two germline ends. In nucleotides, the CDR3 is TGTGCCACCAAGTCAGGTGCGGGGCGGGGAACCGGGGAGCTGTTTTTT. It is translated as CATKSGAGRGTGELFF.

The gene calls are TRBV19 and TRBJ2-3, with TRBD1 as a possible D gene (6 bases). The V gene lost 2 bases and the J gene lost 4 bases, with 10 bases spanning the gap. The CDR3 has 14 residues. Germline lookup yields CDR1 LNHDA and CDR2 SQIVND (reference sequence). The CDR3 sequence: CASSINRESDTQYF. For the CDR3, the DNA is TGTGCCAGTAGTATAAACAGGGAGTCAGATACGCAGTATTTT.

The chain joins TRBV5-4 to TRBJ2-1, with 12 bases fitting TRBD2. Germline lookup yields CDR1 SGHNT and CDR2 YYREEE (reference sequence). There are 14 residues in the CDR3. Trimming cost V 5 bases and J 5 bases; bases outside gene matches: 2. The CDR3 nucleotides are TGTGCCAGCAGTAGACTAGCGGGGGACAATGAGCAGTTCTTC. Translating it yields CASSRLAGDNEQFF. The full variable domain, in which reference TRBV5-4 and TRBJ2-1 provide the parts outside the CDR3, is ETGVTQSPTHLIKTRGQQVTLRCSSQSGHNTVSWYQQALGQGPQFIFQYYREEENGRGNFPPRFSGLQFPNYSSELNVNALELDDSALYLCASSRLAGDNEQFFGPGTRLTVL.

The chain carries TRBV18 and TRBJ1-1; D may be TRBD1 (6 bases). Trimming took off 5 bases at V and 0 bases at J, with 19 bases between the two ends. CDR3 length: 17 amino acids. CDR1 KGHSH and CDR2 LQKENI come from the germline V gene. This CDR3 is CASSVTGGLTLNTEAFF. CDR3 DNA sequence: TGTGCCAGCTCAGTGACGGGGGGCCTAACATTGAACACTGAAGCTTTCTTT.

This clone was observed a handful of times. This chain joins TRBV5-3 and TRBJ2-1, with 8 nucleotides matching TRBD2. TRBV5-3 is reported as an ORF; its role is uncertain. Trimming cost V 3 bases and J 5 bases; bases outside gene matches: 13. The CDR3 sequence is 17 residues long. The CDR3 nucleotides are TGTGCCAGAAGCTGGGTAACGGAGCGGGAGCGGAACAATGAGCAGTTCTTC. Residues: CARSWVTERERNNEQFF.

V usage is TRBV13 and J usage is TRBJ2-3; D is unclear. The germline gives CDR1 PRHDT, CDR2 FYEKMQ (reference sequence). The V and J ends lost 1 base and 3 bases respectively, with 20 bases between them. This CDR3 contains 18 residues. The CDR3 region is CASSLAPSAARSTDTQYF. In DNA form, the CDR3 reads TGTGCCAGCAGCTTAGCCCCCTCCGCGGCGCGTTCAACAGATACGCAGTATTTT.

This clone turned up a few times. The chain has TRBV19 and TRBJ2-3; 8 positions agree with TRBD2. In germline, CDR1 is LNHDA, CDR2 SQIVND (reference sequence). Trimming at V came to 5 bases and at J to 3 bases, leaving 7 bases not matched to a gene. The CDR3 is 15 amino acids. The CDR3 here is CASSQAGVQTDTQYF. The CDR3 DNA follows: TGTGCCAGTAGTCAAGCGGGAGTTCAGACAGATACGCAGTATTTT.

The chain links TRBV5-1 to TRBJ2-7, with D hard to call. Trimming shortened V by 0 bases and J by 7 bases, and 14 bases separated the two germline ends. This CDR3 contains 14 residues. Germline V gives CDR1 SGHRS, CDR2 YFSETQ. CDR3 nucleotides: TGCGCCAGCAGCTTGGAGGCCTTTAAGAGGGAGCAGTACTTC. Residues: CASSLEAFKREQYF.

The chain has TRBV28 and TRBJ2-3; D not resolved. V lost 5 bases to trimming and J lost 7 bases, with 16 bases between them. CDR1 is MDHEN, CDR2 SYDVKM, per germline. This CDR3 region has 14 residues. The CDR3 spells CASSTPRPANTQYF. The CDR3 region has the DNA TGTGCCAGCAGTACTCCACGACCAGCGAATACGCAGTATTTT.

The J gene is TRBJ2-3, the V gene TRBV5-1, with a possible D match to TRBD2 (6 bases). Germline-derived CDR1 and CDR2 are SGHRS and YFSETQ. The germline V and J ends were trimmed by 4 bases and 0 bases, with 12 bases remaining between them. This CDR3 region has 15 residues. For the CDR3, the DNA is TGCGCCAGCAGCCCAACGGGACTCAGCACAGATACGCAGTATTTT. This translates into CASSPTGLSTDTQYF.

The rearrangement links TRBV30 to TRBJ2-3; 8 bases align to TRBD2. The CDR3 has 14 residues. V lost 0 bases, J lost 1 base, and 0 bases stayed unmatched. Per the germline V gene, CDR1 is GTSNPN and CDR2 is SVGIG (reference sequence). The CDR3 loop is CAWSVLAGTDTQYF. The CDR3 nucleotides read TGTGCCTGGAGTGTACTAGCGGGCACAGATACGCAGTATTTT.

The chain couples TRBV2 to TRBJ2-7, with TRBD1 as a possible D gene (6 bases). The length of the CDR3 is 13 residues. V was pared by 4 bases and J by 6 bases, with 13 bases between. Germline CDR1 is SNHLY and CDR2 is FYNNEI. The CDR3 loop is CASSARGDGEQYF. The CDR3 bases are TGTGCCAGCAGTGCCAGGGGAGATGGCGAGCAGTACTTC.